The 18 T cell receptor beta chains below come from one sample, sequenced in a study of identical twins. TCRdb processed the 5' RACE reads anew with MiXCR; each CDR3 protein has one entry. The sample shows 300,000 to 400,000 distinct CDR3 sequences, about 12% of them seen only once. The sample was also linked to a second study, of yellow fever vaccine responses in identical twins.

The sequenced material came from CD8+ T cells sorted from blood. All receptors come from a woman between 18 and 29 years old in good health.

This clonotype was detected only a few times. A junction end diverges from the germline sequence, so it may reflect a read error. The chain uses TRBV12-3 or TRBV12-4 and TRBJ2-6; the match to TRBD1 covers 8 bases. The CDR3 totals 16 residues. The CDR3 nucleotides read TGTGCCAGCAGTCTAGCAGGGGGCTCTGGCGCCAACGTCCTGACTTTC. Amino acid sequence: CASSLAGGSGANVLTF.

The chain is built from TRBV10-3 and TRBJ1-2, with TRBD1 identical over 8 bases. Germline CDR1 reads ENHRY; CDR2 reads SYGVKD. V lost 7 bases and J lost 0; bases outside the gene matches: 4. CDR3 length: 14 residues. The CDR3 coding sequence is TGTGCCATCAACGACAGGGGTCCTAACTATGGCTACACCTTC. This gives the protein CAINDRGPNYGYTF.

This sequence joins TRBV7-9 and TRBJ2-7; the D is unclear. The V gene lost 4 bases and the J gene lost 6 bases, with 16 bases spanning the gap. CDR1 SEHNR and CDR2 FQNEAQ come from the germline V gene (reference sequence). This CDR3 spans 14 amino acids. The CDR3 nucleotides are TGTGCCAGCAGCTCAGAAACACTGCGGTCCGAGCAGTACTTC. Its protein product is CASSSETLRSEQYF.

CDR3 coding DNA: TGTGCCAGCAGCTCCGGGGGGGCTGGTTCCTACGAGCAGTACGTC. As protein: CASSSGGAGSYEQYV. The chain recombines TRBV5-5 with TRBJ2-7; 8 nucleotides line up with TRBD2. Per the germline V gene, CDR1 is SGHKS and CDR2 is YYEKEE (reference sequence). The CDR3 has 15 amino acids. V shed 3 bases and J 1 base; nucleotides not matched to a gene: 6.

V is TRBV27 and J is TRBJ1-2, with D hard to call. Germline V CDR1 and CDR2: MNHEY, SMNVEV (reference sequence). V lost 6 bases, J lost 4 bases, and 21 bases lay in between. This CDR3 is 16 amino acids long. In nucleotides, the CDR3 is TGTGCCAGCAGCCCAAACCGGGAGGGCGGGCCCTATGGCTACACCTTC. Translated: CASSPNREGGPYGYTF.

Only one count was recorded for this clonotype. The rearrangement joins TRBV24-1 to TRBJ2-6, with D perhaps matching TRBD1 (5 bases). Trimming stripped 7 bases from V and 1 base from J, with 10 bases between. The CDR3 length is 15 residues. The germline CDR1 and CDR2 sequences are KGHDR and SFDVKD. CDR3 sequence (DNA): TGTGCCACCAGCAAGGGGATGTCTGGGGCCAACGTCCTGACTTTC. This translates into CATSKGMSGANVLTF.

The J gene is TRBJ2-3, the V gene TRBV12-3 or TRBV12-4; D is perhaps TRBD2 (5 bases). V was cut by 5 bases and J by 9 bases, with 12 bases left in between. CDR3 length: 12 residues. The CDR3 is CASSPTRETQYF. The CDR3, as DNA: TGTGCCAGCAGTCCCACCCGGGAAACGCAGTATTTT.

The sample holds a few counts of this clonotype. The chain uses TRBV15 and TRBJ2-3, with TRBD2 as a possible D gene (5 bases). Germline lookup yields CDR1 LNHNV and CDR2 YYDKDF (reference sequence). The length of the CDR3 is 17 residues. Trimming removed 2 bases from V and 3 bases from J, with 18 bases in between. The CDR3 spells CATSRSSQRVLTDTQYF. The CDR3 DNA reads TGTGCCACCAGCAGATCTTCCCAGAGGGTTTTAACAGATACGCAGTATTTT. Supplemented by reference TRBV15 and TRBJ2-3, the full variable domain reads DAMVIQNPRYQVTQFGKPVTLSCSQTLNHNVMYWYQQKSSQAPKLLFHYYDKDFNNEADTPDNFQSRRPNTSFCFLDIRSPGLGDTAMYLCATSRSSQRVLTDTQYFGPGTRLTVL.

Only a few counts were recorded for this clonotype. V usage is TRBV19 and J usage is TRBJ2-1; D is undetermined. CDR3 size: 13 residues. V was clipped by 3 bases and J by 6 bases, with 9 bases between them. Germline V gives CDR1 LNHDA, CDR2 SQIVND (reference sequence). The CDR3 here is CASSMVGSNEQFF. The CDR3, as DNA: TGTGCCAGTAGTATGGTAGGGTCCAATGAGCAGTTCTTC.

The rearrangement joins TRBV20-1 to TRBJ2-7, with no clear D. Trimming stripped 3 bases from V and 2 bases from J, with 11 bases between. The CDR3 contains 13 residues. The germline V gene has CDR1 DFQATT and CDR2 SNEGSKA (reference sequence). CDR3 nucleotide sequence: TGCAGTGCTAGTCCTAAGGAGCCCTACGAGCAGTACTTC. It specifies CSASPKEPYEQYF.

This chain links TRBV5-8 with TRBJ2-1; 9 positions agree with TRBD1. The junction had 3 bases not matched to a gene; V was cut back by 0 bases and J by 8 bases. This CDR3 comprises 14 residues. Germline values: CDR1 SGHTS, CDR2 YDEGEE. The CDR3 bases are TGTGCCAGCAGCTTGGTCGGGACAGGGTATGAGCAGTTCTTC. The encoded protein is CASSLVGTGYEQFF. The complete variable domain, with remaining parts taken from reference TRBV5-8 and TRBJ2-1, reads EAGVTQSPTHLIKTRGQQATLRCSPISGHTSVYWYQQALGLGLQFLLWYDEGEERNRGNFPPRFSGRQFPNYSSELNVNALELEDSALYLCASSLVGTGYEQFFGPGTRLTVL.

V usage is TRBV24-1 and J usage is TRBJ2-1, with 8 bases fitting TRBD2. Germline CDR1 is KGHDR and CDR2 is SFDVKD. Losses at the gene ends were 10 bases for V and 4 bases for J; bases not matched to a gene: 5. CDR3 length: 13 amino acids. The CDR3 loop is CATSREGYNEQFF. The CDR3 DNA reads TGTGCCACGTCACGGGAGGGTTACAATGAGCAGTTCTTC.

The CDR3 loop is CASSAGTGYSNQPQHF. CDR3 coding DNA: TGTGCCAGCAGTGCCGGGACAGGGTATAGCAATCAGCCCCAGCATTTT. The chain has TRBV28 and TRBJ1-5, with 9 positions matching TRBD1. Germline trimming cut 5 bases from V and 0 bases from J; bases unmatched to any gene: 5. Germline CDR1 MDHEN, CDR2 SYDVKM. The CDR3 spans 16 residues.

This clonotype was seen a handful of times. This chain uses TRBV29-1 with TRBJ1-2, with a tentative D call TRBD1 (5 bases). The germline V gene encodes CDR1 SQVTM and CDR2 ANQGSEA. The V gene lost 0 bases and the J gene lost 8 bases, with 22 bases spanning the gap. The CDR3 length is 16 residues. The CDR3 nucleotides are TGCAGCGTTGAAGAGTTGGGCGACAGCCCCCTGGAGGGCTACACCTTC. The encoded protein is CSVEELGDSPLEGYTF.

This clonotype occurred a few times. The chain carries TRBV7-8 and TRBJ2-1; 7 bases agree with TRBD2. Looked up from germline, CDR1 is SGHVS and CDR2 is FQNEAQ. CDR3 length equals 14 residues. The J segment lost 8 bases and the V segment lost 5 bases, leaving 9 bases of the junction unmatched. CDR3 sequence: CASSPLAGVDEQFF. The CDR3 DNA follows: TGTGCCAGCAGCCCTCTGGCGGGGGTGGATGAGCAGTTCTTC. Using reference TRBV7-8 and TRBJ2-1 for the parts outside the CDR3, the full variable domain is GAGVSQSPRYKVAKRGQDVALRCDPISGHVSLFWYQQALGQGPEFLTYFQNEAQLDKSGLPSDRFFAERPEGSVSTLKIQRTQQEDSAVYLCASSPLAGVDEQFFGPGTRLTVL.

The chain employs TRBV27 and TRBJ2-7, with 10 positions matching TRBD2. Germline V lookup: CDR1 MNHEY, CDR2 SMNVEV (reference sequence). The CDR3 covers 15 residues. Losses at the gene ends were 5 bases for V and 5 bases for J; bases not matched to a gene: 9. DNA of the CDR3: TGTGCCAGCAGTCCCCTAGCGGGAGTCCACGACGAGCAGTACTTC. It codes for CASSPLAGVHDEQYF.

V and J are TRBV28 and TRBJ2-1; 9 bases align to TRBD2. V lost 8 bases to trimming and J lost 0 bases; unmatched junction nucleotides: 8. This CDR3 contains 16 residues. Germline CDR1 is MDHEN and CDR2 is SYDVKM. Here the CDR3 reads CASGTTSGSSYNEQFF. The CDR3 DNA sequence: TGTGCCAGCGGAACGACTAGCGGCAGCTCCTACAATGAGCAGTTCTTC. Complete variable domain (other parts from reference TRBV28 and TRBJ2-1): DVKVTQSSRYLVKRTGEKVFLECVQDMDHENMFWYRQDPGLGLRLIYFSYDVKMKEKGDIPEGYSVSREKKERFSLILESASTNQTSMYLCASGTTSGSSYNEQFFGPGTRLTVL.

This clonotype was detected a few times. The rearrangement uses TRBV28 and TRBJ2-2; 9 bases are a match to TRBD1. Unmatched junction bases numbered 12, after V lost 5 bases and J lost 5 bases. CDR1 MDHEN and CDR2 SYDVKM come from the germline V gene. The CDR3 sequence is 17 residues long. CDR3 in DNA: TGTGCCAGCAGTCCGCTGGGACAGGGAATTTGGACCGGGGAGCTGTTTTTT. It yields the protein CASSPLGQGIWTGELFF.